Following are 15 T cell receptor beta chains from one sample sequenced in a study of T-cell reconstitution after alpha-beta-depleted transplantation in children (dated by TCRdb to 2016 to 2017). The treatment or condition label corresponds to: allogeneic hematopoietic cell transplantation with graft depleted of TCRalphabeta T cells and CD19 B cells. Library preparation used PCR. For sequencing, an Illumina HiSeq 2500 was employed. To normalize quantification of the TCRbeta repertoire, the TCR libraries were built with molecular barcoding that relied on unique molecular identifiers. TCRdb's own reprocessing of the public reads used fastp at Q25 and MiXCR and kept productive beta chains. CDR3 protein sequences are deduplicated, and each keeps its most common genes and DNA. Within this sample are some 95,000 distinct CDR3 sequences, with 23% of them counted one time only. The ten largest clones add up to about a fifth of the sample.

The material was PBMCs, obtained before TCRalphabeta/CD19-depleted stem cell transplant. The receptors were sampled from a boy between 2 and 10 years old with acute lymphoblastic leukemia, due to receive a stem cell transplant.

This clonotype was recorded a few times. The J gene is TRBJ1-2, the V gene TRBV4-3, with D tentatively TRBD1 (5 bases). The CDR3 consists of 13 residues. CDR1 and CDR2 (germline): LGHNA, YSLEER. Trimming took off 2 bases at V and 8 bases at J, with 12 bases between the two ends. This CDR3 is CASSQTRGRGYTF. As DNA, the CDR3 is TGCGCCAGCAGCCAAACGCGGGGCAGGGGCTACACCTTC.

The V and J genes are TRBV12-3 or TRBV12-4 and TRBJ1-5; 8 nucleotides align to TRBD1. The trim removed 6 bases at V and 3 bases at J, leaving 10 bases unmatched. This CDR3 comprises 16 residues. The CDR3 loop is CASSRSGQGLNQPQHF. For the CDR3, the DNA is TGTGCCAGCAGCAGATCAGGACAGGGCCTCAATCAGCCCCAGCATTTT.

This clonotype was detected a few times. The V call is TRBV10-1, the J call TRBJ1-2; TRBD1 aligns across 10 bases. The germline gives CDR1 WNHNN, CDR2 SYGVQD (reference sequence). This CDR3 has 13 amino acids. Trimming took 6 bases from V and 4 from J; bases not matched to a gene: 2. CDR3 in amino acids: CASSRDRGYGYTF. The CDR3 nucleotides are TGCGCCAGCAGCCGGGACAGGGGCTATGGCTACACCTTC.

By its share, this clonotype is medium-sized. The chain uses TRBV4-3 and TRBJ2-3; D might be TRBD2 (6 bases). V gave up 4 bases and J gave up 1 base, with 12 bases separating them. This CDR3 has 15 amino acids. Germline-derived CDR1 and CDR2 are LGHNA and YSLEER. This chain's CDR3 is CASSPSGGGTDTQYF. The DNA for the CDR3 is TGCGCCAGCAGCCCCTCCGGCGGGGGCACAGATACGCAGTATTTT.

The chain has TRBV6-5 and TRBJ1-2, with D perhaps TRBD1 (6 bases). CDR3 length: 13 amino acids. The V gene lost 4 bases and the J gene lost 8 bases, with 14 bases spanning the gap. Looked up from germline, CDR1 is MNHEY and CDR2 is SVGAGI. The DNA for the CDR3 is TGTGCCAGCAGTTCGGGGGCGCGAGGGGGCTACACCTTC. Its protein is CASSSGARGGYTF.

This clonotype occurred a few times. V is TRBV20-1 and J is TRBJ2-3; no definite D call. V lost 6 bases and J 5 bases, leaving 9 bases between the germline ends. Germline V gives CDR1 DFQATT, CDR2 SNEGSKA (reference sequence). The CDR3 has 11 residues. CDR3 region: CSAKGRDTQYF. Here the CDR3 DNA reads TGCAGTGCCAAGGGCAGAGATACGCAGTATTTT.

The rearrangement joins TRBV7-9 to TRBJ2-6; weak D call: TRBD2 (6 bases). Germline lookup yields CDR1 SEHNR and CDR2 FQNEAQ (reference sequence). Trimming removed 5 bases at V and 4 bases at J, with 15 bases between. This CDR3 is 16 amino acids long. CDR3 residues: CASSRGGGSGANVLTF. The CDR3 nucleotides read TGTGCCAGCAGCCGTGGTGGGGGGTCGGGGGCCAACGTCCTGACTTTC. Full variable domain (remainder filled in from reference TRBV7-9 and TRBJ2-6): DTGVSQNPRHKITKRGQNVTFRCDPISEHNRLYWYRQTLGQGPEFLTYFQNEAQLEKSRLLSDRFSAERPKGSFSTLEIQRTEQGDSAMYLCASSRGGGSGANVLTFGAGSRLTVL.

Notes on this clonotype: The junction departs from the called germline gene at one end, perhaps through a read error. The CDR3 DNA reads TGTGCCAGTAGCCCCTGGACTAGCCGAGTAGAGCAGTTCTTC. This sequence encodes CASSPWTSRVEQFF. The chain links TRBV3-1 to TRBJ2-1; 8 positions match TRBD2. This CDR3 contains 14 residues. The germline V gene encodes CDR1 LGHDT and CDR2 YNNKEL (reference sequence).

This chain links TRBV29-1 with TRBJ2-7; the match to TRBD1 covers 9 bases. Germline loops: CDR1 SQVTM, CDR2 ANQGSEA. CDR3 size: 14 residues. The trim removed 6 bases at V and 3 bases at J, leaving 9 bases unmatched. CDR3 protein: CSVQTGGNFYEQYF. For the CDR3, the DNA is TGCAGCGTCCAGACAGGGGGGAACTTCTACGAGCAGTACTTC.

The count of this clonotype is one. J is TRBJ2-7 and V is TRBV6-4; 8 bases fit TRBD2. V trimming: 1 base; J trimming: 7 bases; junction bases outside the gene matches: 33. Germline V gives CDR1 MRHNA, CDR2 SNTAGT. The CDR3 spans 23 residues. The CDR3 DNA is TGTGCCAGCAGTGACTACCTTAGGCCGGGACTAGTAATCGGGGGTGTGGACTCGGGGGAGCAGTACTTC. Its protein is CASSDYLRPGLVIGGVDSGEQYF.

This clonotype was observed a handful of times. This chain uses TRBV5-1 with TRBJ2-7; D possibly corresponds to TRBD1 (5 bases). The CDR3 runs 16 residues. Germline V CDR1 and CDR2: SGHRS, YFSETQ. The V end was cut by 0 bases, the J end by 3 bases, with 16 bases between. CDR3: CASSLEVPGPGYEQYF. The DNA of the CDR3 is TGCGCCAGCAGCTTGGAGGTCCCAGGGCCAGGCTACGAGCAGTACTTC.

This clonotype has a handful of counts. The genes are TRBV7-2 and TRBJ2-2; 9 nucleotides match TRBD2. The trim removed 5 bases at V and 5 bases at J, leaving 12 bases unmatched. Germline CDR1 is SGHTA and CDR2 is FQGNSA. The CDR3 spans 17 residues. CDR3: CASSRGVAGARTGELFF. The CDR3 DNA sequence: TGTGCCAGCAGCCGGGGGGTAGCGGGAGCGAGGACCGGGGAGCTGTTTTTT.

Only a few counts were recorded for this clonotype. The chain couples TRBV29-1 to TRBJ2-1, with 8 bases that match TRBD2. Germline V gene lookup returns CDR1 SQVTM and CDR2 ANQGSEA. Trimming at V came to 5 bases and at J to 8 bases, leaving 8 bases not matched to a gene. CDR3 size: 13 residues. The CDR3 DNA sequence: TGCAGCGTTCCGGGACTAGAGGCCGATGAGCAGTTCTTC. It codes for CSVPGLEADEQFF.

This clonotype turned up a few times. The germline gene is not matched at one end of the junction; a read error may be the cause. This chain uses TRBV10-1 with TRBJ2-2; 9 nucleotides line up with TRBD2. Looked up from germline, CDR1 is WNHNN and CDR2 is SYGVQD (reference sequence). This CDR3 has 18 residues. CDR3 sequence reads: CASSESRLAETKTGELFF. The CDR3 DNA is TGCGCCAGCAGTGAGTCGAGACTAGCGGAAACGAAAACCGGGGAGCTGTTTTTT.

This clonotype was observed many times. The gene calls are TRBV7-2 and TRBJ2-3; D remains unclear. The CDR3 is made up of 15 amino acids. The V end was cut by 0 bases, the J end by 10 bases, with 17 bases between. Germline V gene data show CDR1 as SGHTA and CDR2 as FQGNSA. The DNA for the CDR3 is TGTGCCAGCAGCTTAGCGCGAGACGAAAGGTACTCGCAGTATTTT. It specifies CASSLARDERYSQYF.